These T cell receptor beta chains were read from a single sample in a study of cytomegalovirus exposure and HLA in healthy donors. Repertoires were generated with immunoSEQ multiplex PCR, while TCRdb's copy carries only in-frame clones and drops some. Altogether fewer than 100,000 clones are present, roughly 73% being singletons, with the ten largest covering approximately 4.7%. Sequencing used PBMCs. Every receptor here comes from a male donor in good health and CMV-seropositive. CDR3s include the opening cysteine and the closing phenylalanine or tryptophan. Each record gives: J gene, V gene, clone size, D gene, CDR3 DNA, CDR3 protein. The D gene is left open where the match is weak. Not every row has a clone size; where given, it reads once, few, many or a size class.

TRBJ1-1,TRBV27,NA,NA,TGTGCCAGCAGTTTTGGGGGACTGGGCACTGAAGCTTTCTTT,CASSFGGLGTEAFF
TRBJ1-1,TRBV5-1,NA,TRBD1,TGCGCCAGCAGCCATGGACAGGGAGGCACTGAAGCTTTCTTT,CASSHGQGGTEAFF
TRBJ1-2,TRBV28,NA,NA,TGTGCCAGCAGTTCCGGGACAAGGAACTATGGCTACACCTTC,CASSSGTRNYGYTF
TRBJ1-2,TRBV28,few,NA,TGTGCCAGCATCAAAGAAGGCAGGGCCTATGGCTACACCTTC,CASIKEGRAYGYTF
TRBJ2-1,TRBV29-1,NA,TRBD1,TGCAGCGGCGAGGGGACAGGGGCGCTTAATGAGCAGTTCTTC,CSGEGTGALNEQFF
TRBJ2-7,TRBV29-1,NA,NA,TGCAGCGTTGAAAACGGGGGAACCTACGAGCAGTACTTC,CSVENGGTYEQYF
TRBJ1-1,TRBV9,NA,NA,TGTGCCAGCAGCGTAGATGGGCTCGCGAACACTGAAGCTTTCTTT,CASSVDGLANTEAFF
TRBJ2-5,TRBV28,NA,TRBD2,TGTGCCAGCAGGCCATCTAGCGGGGGGGCTCAGACCCAGTACTTC,CASRPSSGGAQTQYF
TRBJ2-1,TRBV30,NA,TRBD2,TGTGCCTGGCACCAGGGACTAGCGGGCCACGCCTCCGAGCAGTTCTTC,CAWHQGLAGHASEQFF
TRBJ2-1,TRBV18,NA,TRBD2,TGTGCCAGCTCTCCACGGCTAGCGGGGGAATCCTCCTACAATGAGCAGTTCTTC,CASSPRLAGESSYNEQFF
TRBJ2-3,TRBV29-1,NA,NA,TGCAGCGTGGAGGGACGGAGCACAGATACGCAGTATTTT,CSVEGRSTDTQYF
TRBJ1-1,TRBV15,few,TRBD1,TGTGCCACCAGCACGGACAGGGTCAGTGAAGCTTTCTTT,CATSTDRVSEAFF
TRBJ2-3,TRBV9,NA,NA,TGTGCCAGCAAAAGCGGGCAGAGCACAGATACGCAGTATTTT,CASKSGQSTDTQYF
TRBJ1-1,TRBV28,NA,TRBD1,TGTGCCAGCAGTTTAAGAAGTACAGGGGAGTGGACTGAAGCTTTCTTT,CASSLRSTGEWTEAFF
TRBJ1-1,TRBV27,NA,NA,TGTGCCAGCAGCGTGGGGGGGCCGTTCACTGAAGCTTTCTTT,CASSVGGPFTEAFF
TRBJ2-5,TRBV6-5,NA,NA,TGTGCCAGCAGTTACTGGGCAGGGAAAGAGACCCAGTACTTC,CASSYWAGKETQYF
TRBJ2-2,TRBV29-1,NA,TRBD2,TGCAGCGTTGAACTCCTAGCGGGAGGGCCTAACACCGGGGAGCTGTTTTTT,CSVELLAGGPNTGELFF
TRBJ2-5,TRBV5-4,few,NA,TGTGCCAGCAGCCCCACCATCGACAGAGAAGAGACCCAGTACTTC,CASSPTIDREETQYF
TRBJ1-2,TRBV30,few,NA,TGTGCCTGGAAGTCGGGCAGGGGTTTGGATGGCTACACCTTC,CAWKSGRGLDGYTF
TRBJ2-2,TRBV21-1,NA,NA,TGTGCCAGCAGCACAAGGACTAGCGGGAGGGCCCGACCGGCCGGGGAGCTGTTTTTT,CASSTRTSGRARPAGELFF
TRBJ2-1,TRBV7-9,NA,TRBD1,TGTGCCAGCAGCTCCCGGACAGGGGACAATGAGCAGTTCTTC,CASSSRTGDNEQFF
TRBJ2-7,TRBV29-1,NA,NA,TGCAGCGTTGAGGGACACCCAAGCTACGAGCAGTACTTC,CSVEGHPSYEQYF
TRBJ2-1,TRBV7-9,NA,NA,TGTGCCAGCAGCCAAGGAACAGTCCATGAGCAGTTCTTC,CASSQGTVHEQFF
TRBJ2-3,TRBV10-3,NA,NA,TGTGCCATCGCGGGGACCGCTACGCAGTATTTT,CAIAGTATQYF
TRBJ1-6,TRBV4-1,once,NA,TGCGCCAGCAGCCCTCTCGGCTCCTATAATTCACCCCTCCACTTT,CASSPLGSYNSPLHF
TRBJ1-4,TRBV7-9,NA,NA,TGTGCCAGCAGCTTGGGCGGGCGGGATGAAAAACTGTTTTTT,CASSLGGRDEKLFF
TRBJ1-1,TRBV2,NA,NA,TGTGCCAGGGCAATGGGGGGGAAAGCTTTCTTT,CARAMGGKAFF
TRBJ1-4,TRBV28,NA,NA,TGTGCCAGCAGTTCAGTAACAGGGTCAACTAATGAAAAACTGTTTTTT,CASSSVTGSTNEKLFF
TRBJ1-1,TRBV5-3,NA,NA,TGTGCCAGAAGCCCCGGTAGCAGGCCCATACCGGCCGGGGTTGGGAACACTGAAGCTTTCTTT,CARSPGSRPIPAGVGNTEAFF
TRBJ2-1,TRBV5-1,NA,TRBD1,TGCGCCAGCAGCCCAGACAGGGGGCGCTTCTACAATGAGCAGTTCTTC,CASSPDRGRFYNEQFF
TRBJ2-5,TRBV19,NA,NA,TGTGCCAGTAGTATTTATGTGGGGCTGGATGGGACCCAGTACTTC,CASSIYVGLDGTQYF